The 10 T cell receptor beta chains below were found in one sample sequenced in a study of blood T cells in healthy people across ages. The use of a sample-barcoded 5' primer and a J-beta primer mix characterized a second PCR of about 7 to 12 cycles. Via MiXCR, TCRdb re-called the 5' RACE reads, giving one row per CDR3 protein. The table has fewer than 800,000 distinct CDR3 sequences, just under 25% seen once. These sequences were also reported in another study, on T cells of mothers and their children.

What was sequenced was blood. These receptors came from a boy aged 5 to 17 in good health.

V and J are TRBV5-5 and TRBJ2-2, with 7 bases matching TRBD1. The CDR3 length is 19 residues. With 5 bases clipped from V and 1 base from J, the junction kept 17 bases outside the gene matches. Germline V lookup: CDR1 SGHKS, CDR2 YYEKEE (reference sequence). The CDR3, as DNA: TGTGCCAGCAGTCTTATCCCCCCGGGACAGAGCAAGAACACCGGGGAGCTGTTTTTT. Translation gives CASSLIPPGQSKNTGELFF.

This clonotype occurred a few times. The chain couples TRBV27 to TRBJ2-7, with 13 bases matching TRBD2. V shed 2 bases and J 6 bases; nucleotides not matched to a gene: 4. The CDR3 covers 15 residues. Germline CDR1 MNHEY, CDR2 SMNVEV (reference sequence). CDR3 sequence: CASSLTSGRVFEQYF. The CDR3 nucleotides are TGTGCCAGCAGTTTAACTAGCGGGAGGGTGTTCGAGCAGTACTTC.

This clonotype was recorded a few times. This rearrangement joins TRBV21-1 to TRBJ2-1; the listed D gene, TRBD1, was not tested against the DNA. TRBV21-1 constitutes a pseudogene. The CDR3 length is 15 residues. CDR3 DNA sequence: TGTGCCAGCAGCAAGAGCGGGAGGGGGAAGGATGAGCAGTTCTTC. As protein: CASSKSGRGKDEQFF.

The chain carries TRBV14 and TRBJ2-1, with unresolved D. V shed 6 bases and J shed 0 bases, with 9 bases lying between them. CDR3 length: 14 amino acids. Germline V gene sequence: CDR1 SGHDN, CDR2 FVKESK. The DNA of the CDR3 is TGTGCCAGCAGTCGGGTTAGCTCCTACAATGAGCAGTTCTTC. It specifies CASSRVSSYNEQFF.

This clonotype was observed a handful of times. The V gene is TRBV27, the J gene TRBJ2-1; the D gene is possibly TRBD1 (5 bases). The J call is uncertain, as TRBJ2-5 better fits the DNA end. The germline V gene encodes CDR1 MNHEY and CDR2 SMNVEV (reference sequence). The CDR3 is made up of 14 amino acids. The CDR3 DNA is TGTGCCAGCAGTTTCGGACACCGAATGGAGACCCAGTACTTC. Encoded protein: CASSFGHRMETQYF.

The chain recombines TRBV29-1 with TRBJ1-1; possible D gene TRBD1, 5 bases. CDR1 is SQVTM, CDR2 ANQGSEA, per germline. V lost 7 bases, J lost 7 bases, and 16 bases lay in between. The CDR3 consists of 12 residues. CDR3 sequence (DNA): TGCAGCGCCCACGACAGTAAAATTGAAGCTTTCTTT. Residues: CSAHDSKIEAFF.

The rearrangement uses TRBV7-8 and TRBJ2-3; tentative D call: TRBD2 (6 bases). Germline assignment: CDR1 SGHVS and CDR2 FQNEAQ. CDR3 length equals 17 residues. Trimming left V 0 bases short and J 1 base short, with 14 bases between. CDR3 coding DNA: TGTGCCAGCAGCTTAGCGCGGGCTAGCGATCGCACAGATACGCAGTATTTT. This gives the protein CASSLARASDRTDTQYF.

This clonotype has just a few counts. V is TRBV28 and J is TRBJ2-5; 9 positions match TRBD1. The DNA end favors TRBJ2-7, so the J call may be wrong. The length of the CDR3 is 15 residues. CDR1 is MDHEN and CDR2 is SYDVKM in the germline V gene. The DNA of the CDR3 is TGTGCCAGCAGTTTCACAGGGGGCGGATTTTACGAGCAGTACTTC. It codes for CASSFTGGGFYEQYF.

CDR3 loop: CAISEPSAGGGYEQYF. DNA for the CDR3: TGTGCCATCAGTGAGCCTTCGGCAGGGGGAGGTTACGAGCAGTACTTC. This chain links TRBV10-3 with TRBJ2-7; weak D call: TRBD1 (7 bases). V was clipped by 2 bases and J by 4 bases, with 18 bases between them. The CDR3 sequence is 16 residues long. From germline, CDR1 is ENHRY and CDR2 SYGVKD.

The chain carries TRBV15 and TRBJ2-5; a possible D gene is TRBD1 (6 bases). The germline V gene encodes CDR1 LNHNV and CDR2 YYDKDF (reference sequence). The V end lost 1 base, the J end lost 2 bases, and 11 bases lay between the germline ends. The CDR3 length is 15 residues. Written as DNA, the CDR3 is TGTGCCACCAGCAGAGGGGGGCCAGGTCAAGAGACCCAGTACTTC. Encoded protein: CATSRGGPGQETQYF.